Here is one T cell receptor (beta chain) with its context. Its matching antigen is unknown. Produced via immunoSEQ multiplex PCR; TCRdb's table is partial and in-frame only. The sample consists of roughly 120,000 clones, 90% to 95% of them appearing once. Germline CDR1 SEHNR, CDR2 FQNEAQ (reference sequence). This CDR3 is 16 amino acids long. V lost 0 bases, J lost 0 bases, and 11 bases lay in between. This sample was taken from a study of siplizumab effects on memory and regulatory T cells. Study results and caveats: The Treg-derived share of mappable alloreactive CD4+ clones averaged roughly 69% with siplizumab and over 25% in controls. A significant reduction in alloreactive sequences traceable to unstimulated CD4+ memory cells was produced by siplizumab.

Input material: non-Treg CD4+ T cells sorted from blood. This clonotype originated in a human donor in good health. The rearrangement links TRBV7-9 to TRBJ2-5, with D possibly matching TRBD2 (6 bases). CDR3 sequence (DNA): TGTGCCAGCAGCTTAGCGGGAGGTCGGAACCAAGAGACCCAGTACTTC. It specifies CASSLAGGRNQETQYF. The full variable domain, with the rest looked up from reference TRBV7-9 and TRBJ2-5, is DTGVSQNPRHKITKRGQNVTFRCDPISEHNRLYWYRQTLGQGPEFLTYFQNEAQLEKSRLLSDRFSAERPKGSFSTLEIQRTEQGDSAMYLCASSLAGGRNQETQYFGPGTRLLVL.